This T cell receptor beta chain was captured in a study of shared clonotypes between healthy human individuals. The method was immunoSEQ multiplex PCR; TCRdb's version includes in-frame clones alone and lacks a portion of them. The sample holds about 600,000 clones, less than 98% seen once. CDR1 MGHRA and CDR2 YSYEKL come from the germline V gene. The V gene end was trimmed by 6 bases and the J gene end by 7 bases; junction bases not matched to a gene: 9. The length of the CDR3 is 14 residues. The chain has TRBV4-1 and TRBJ2-1; 7 nucleotides align to TRBD1. Sequenced sample: naive CD4+ T cells sorted from blood. Specified subset: CD45RA+ positively selected. This sequence originates from a woman aged 30 to 39 in good health. The CDR3 region has the DNA TGCGCCAGCAGTCCGCGGACAGGCGAAAATGAGCAGTTCTTC. This encodes CASSPRTGENEQFF.